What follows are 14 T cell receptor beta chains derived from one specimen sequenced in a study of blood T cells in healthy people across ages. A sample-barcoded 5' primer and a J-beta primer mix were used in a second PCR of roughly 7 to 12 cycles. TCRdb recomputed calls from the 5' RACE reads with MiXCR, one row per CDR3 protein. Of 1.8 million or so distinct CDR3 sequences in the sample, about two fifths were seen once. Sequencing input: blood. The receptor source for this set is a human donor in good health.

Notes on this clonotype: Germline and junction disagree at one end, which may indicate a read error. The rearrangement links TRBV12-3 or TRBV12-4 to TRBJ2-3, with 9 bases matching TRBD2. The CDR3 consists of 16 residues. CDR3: CAGSFLLAGSTDTQYF. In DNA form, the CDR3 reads TGTGCCGGCAGTTTCTTGCTAGCGGGGAGCACAGATACGCAGTATTTT.

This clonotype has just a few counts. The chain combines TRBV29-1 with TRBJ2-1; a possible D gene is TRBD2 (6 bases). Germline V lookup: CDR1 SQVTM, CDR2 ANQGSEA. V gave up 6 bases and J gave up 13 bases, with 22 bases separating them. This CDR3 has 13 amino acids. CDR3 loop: CSVIMFGAGGQFF. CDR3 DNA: TGCAGCGTGATCATGTTTGGGGCCGGGGGACAGTTCTTC.

The CDR3: CASSPLSGHIGAEAFF. In DNA form, the CDR3 reads TGTGCCAGCAGCCCGCTCTCCGGACACATAGGGGCTGAAGCTTTCTTT. The chain is built from TRBV4-2 and TRBJ1-1; perhaps TRBD1 as D (5 bases). The CDR3 has 16 amino acids. The V and J ends lost 4 bases and 6 bases respectively, with 21 bases between them. Germline CDR1 and CDR2: LGHNA and YNFKEQ.

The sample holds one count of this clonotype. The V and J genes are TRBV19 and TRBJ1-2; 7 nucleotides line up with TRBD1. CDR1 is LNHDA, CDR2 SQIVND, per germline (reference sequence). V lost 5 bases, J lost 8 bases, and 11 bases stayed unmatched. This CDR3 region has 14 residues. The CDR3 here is CASSARQGSEGYTF. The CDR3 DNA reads TGTGCCAGTAGTGCCAGACAGGGATCGGAGGGCTACACCTTC. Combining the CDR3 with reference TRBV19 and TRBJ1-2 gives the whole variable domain DGGITQSPKYLFRKEGQNVTLSCEQNLNHDAMYWYRQDPGQGLRLIYYSQIVNDFQKGDIAEGYSVSREKKESFPLTVTSAQKNPTAFYLCASSARQGSEGYTFGSGTRLTVV.

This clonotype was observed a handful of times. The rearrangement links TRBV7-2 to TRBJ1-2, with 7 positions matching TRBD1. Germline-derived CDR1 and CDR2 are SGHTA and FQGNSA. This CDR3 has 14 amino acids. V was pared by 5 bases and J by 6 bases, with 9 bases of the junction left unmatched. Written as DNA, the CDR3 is TGTGCCAGCAGCCCACGACAGGGACGTGATGGCTACACCTTC. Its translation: CASSPRQGRDGYTF.

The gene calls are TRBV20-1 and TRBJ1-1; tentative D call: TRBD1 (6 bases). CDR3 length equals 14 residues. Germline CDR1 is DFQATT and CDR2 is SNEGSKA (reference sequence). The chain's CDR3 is CSAKQGSYDREAFF. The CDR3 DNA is TGCAGCGCAAAACAGGGTTCGTATGATCGGGAAGCTTTCTTT.

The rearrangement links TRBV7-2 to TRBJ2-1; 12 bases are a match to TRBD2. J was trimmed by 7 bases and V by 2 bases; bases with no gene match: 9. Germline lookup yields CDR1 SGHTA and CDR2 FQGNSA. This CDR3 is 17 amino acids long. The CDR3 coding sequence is TGTGCCAGCAGCTTAAGCGCTAGCGGGGGGGCTCAGAATGAGCAGTTCTTC. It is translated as CASSLSASGGAQNEQFF. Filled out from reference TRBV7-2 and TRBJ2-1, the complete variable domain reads GAGVSQSPSNKVTEKGKDVELRCDPISGHTALYWYRQSLGQGLEFLIYFQGNSAPDKSGLPSDRFSAERTGGSVSTLTIQRTQQEDSAVYLCASSLSASGGAQNEQFFGPGTRLTVL.

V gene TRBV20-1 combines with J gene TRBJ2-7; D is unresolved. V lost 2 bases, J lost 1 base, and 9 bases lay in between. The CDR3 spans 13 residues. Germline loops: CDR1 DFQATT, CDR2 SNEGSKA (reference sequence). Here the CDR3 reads CSARTVQSYEQYF. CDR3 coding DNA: TGCAGTGCTAGAACAGTTCAGTCCTACGAGCAGTACTTC.

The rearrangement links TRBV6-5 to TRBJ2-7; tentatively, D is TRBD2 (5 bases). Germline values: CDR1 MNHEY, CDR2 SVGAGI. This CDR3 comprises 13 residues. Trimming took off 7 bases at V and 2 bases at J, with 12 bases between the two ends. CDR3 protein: CASTKPGTYEQYF. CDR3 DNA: TGTGCCAGCACCAAACCGGGAACCTACGAGCAGTACTTC.

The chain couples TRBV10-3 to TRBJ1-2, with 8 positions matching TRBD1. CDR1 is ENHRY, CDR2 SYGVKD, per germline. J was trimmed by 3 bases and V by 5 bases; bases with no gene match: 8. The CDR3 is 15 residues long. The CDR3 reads CAISSGTGDYYGYTF. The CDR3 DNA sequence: TGTGCCATCAGTTCCGGGACAGGAGACTACTATGGCTACACCTTC.

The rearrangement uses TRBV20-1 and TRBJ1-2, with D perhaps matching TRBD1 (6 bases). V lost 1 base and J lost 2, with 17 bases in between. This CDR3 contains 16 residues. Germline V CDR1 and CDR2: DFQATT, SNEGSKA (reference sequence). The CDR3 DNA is TGCAGTGCTAGAGCGGGGGGCAGGGTTATAAACTATGGCTACACCTTC. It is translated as CSARAGGRVINYGYTF.

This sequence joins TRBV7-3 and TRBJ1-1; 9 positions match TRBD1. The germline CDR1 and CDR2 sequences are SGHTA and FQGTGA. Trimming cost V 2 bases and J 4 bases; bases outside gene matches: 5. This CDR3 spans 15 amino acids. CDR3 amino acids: CASSLHGTGRTEAFF. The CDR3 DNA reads TGTGCCAGCAGCTTACATGGGACAGGGCGCACTGAAGCTTTCTTT.

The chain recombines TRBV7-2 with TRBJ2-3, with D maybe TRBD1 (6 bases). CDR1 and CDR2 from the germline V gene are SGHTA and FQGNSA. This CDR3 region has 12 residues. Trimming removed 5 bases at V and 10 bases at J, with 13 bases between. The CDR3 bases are TGTGCCAGCAGCATCCAGGGGTTCTCGCAGTATTTT. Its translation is CASSIQGFSQYF.

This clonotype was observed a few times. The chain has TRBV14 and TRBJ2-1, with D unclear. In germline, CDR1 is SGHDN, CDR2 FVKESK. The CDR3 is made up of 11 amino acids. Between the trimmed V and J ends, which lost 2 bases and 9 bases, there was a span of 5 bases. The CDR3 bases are TGTGCCAGCAGCCAACTTGGTGAGCAGTTCTTC. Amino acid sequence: CASSQLGEQFF.